One and the same sample provided the 3 T cell receptor beta chains below, sequenced in a study of T cells after yellow fever vaccination. TCRdb redid the calling of the 5' RACE reads with MiXCR, one entry per CDR3 protein. This repertoire shows 500,000 to 650,000 distinct CDR3 sequences, less than 20% found once; its top ten account for roughly 17%. Sequencing was performed on PBMCs, taken less than 6 days after the first yellow fever vaccination. These receptors were obtained from a young man who received the YFV17D yellow fever vaccine.

A few counts support this clonotype. The V call is TRBV28, the J call TRBJ2-5; D may correspond to TRBD1 or TRBD2 (6 bases each). The CDR3 length is 15 residues. Trimming left V 7 bases short and J 1 base short, with 16 bases between. Germline values: CDR1 MDHEN, CDR2 SYDVKM. Here the CDR3 reads CASTQGGGLQETQYF. The CDR3 DNA follows: TGTGCCAGCACCCAAGGAGGGGGTCTCCAAGAGACCCAGTACTTC.

This clonotype was detected a few times. The genes are TRBV18 and TRBJ1-1; no clear D gene. V dropped 5 bases and J dropped 0 bases, with 4 bases sitting between them. Germline CDR1 reads KGHSH; CDR2 reads LQKENI. The CDR3 totals 12 residues. Here the CDR3 reads CASSNMNTEAFF. DNA for the CDR3: TGTGCCAGCTCAAACATGAACACTGAAGCTTTCTTT.

The table lists this clonotype with a few counts. The V and J genes are TRBV9 and TRBJ1-2, with 8 bases that match TRBD1. Germline V gene data show CDR1 as SGDLS and CDR2 as YYNGEE. V trimming: 4 bases; J trimming: 2 bases; junction bases outside the gene matches: 7. The CDR3 runs to 15 residues. CDR3 nucleotide sequence: TGTGCCAGCAGCCCCCGGACAGGGCGAAACTATGGCTACACCTTC. Its translation is CASSPRTGRNYGYTF.